The clone carrying this T cell receptor (beta chain) appeared a few times. Its antigen is not known. Unique molecular identifiers were incorporated during preparation of the TCRbeta library. TCRdb recomputed calls from the PCR reads with MiXCR, one row per CDR3 protein. The table includes fewer than 550,000 distinct CDR3 sequences, roughly an eighth detected once. Germline V CDR1 and CDR2: LNHNV, YYDKDF (reference sequence). CDR3 length: 14 amino acids. V trimming: 5 bases; J trimming: 7 bases; junction bases outside the gene matches: 6. The data originate from a study of T-cell reconstitution after alpha-beta-depleted transplantation in children. General study points: Some patients owed their high day-60 TCRbeta diversity to surviving recipient T cells and thymic progenitors. At the one-year point after transplant, T-cell counts and TCRbeta diversity were found to come mostly from T cells that had been newly produced. Expanded graft clones, several hundred of them, were reportedly the source of alpha-beta T cells about two months after transplant.

The V gene is TRBV15, the J gene TRBJ2-1, with 9 nucleotides matching TRBD2. The sample was PBMCs, mostly from graft donor cells, taken 180 days after TCRalphabeta/CD19-depleted stem cell transplant. The clonotype comes from a female patient aged 2-15 years who had a stem cell transplant for aplastic anemia, so the T cells may come from the graft donor. In DNA form, the CDR3 reads TGTGCCACCAGCCACTATCTAGCGGGAAATGAGCAGTTCTTC. Protein product: CATSHYLAGNEQFF.